The 20 T cell receptor beta chains below come from one sample, sequenced in a study of T cell changes during pregnancy in multiple sclerosis (dated by TCRdb to the late 2010s). Libraries were prepared through the immunoSEQ multiplex PCR assay. Imported from immuneACCESS, the table was reduced by TCRdb to in-frame sequences with V and J called. These copies leave out some clones; in studies compared against another copy, an unresolved V gene accounts for under half, and the cause of the remainder is not known. This sample is represented by about 72,000 clones; roughly 91% of them were singletons. The top ten hold roughly 0.7% of the sample. The source material was peripheral blood, sampled in the third trimester of pregnancy. Receptors were obtained from a female donor in good health, enrolled as a control in a pregnancy study.

This chain uses TRBV6-5 with TRBJ1-6; D possibly corresponds to TRBD1 (5 bases). The CDR3 is 16 residues long. The V end lost 0 bases, the J end lost 5 bases, and 11 bases lay between the germline ends. CDR1 MNHEY and CDR2 SVGAGI come from the germline V gene. The DNA of the CDR3 is TGTGCCAGCAGTTACTCGTTGGGACTCGATAATTCACCCCTCCACTTT. Amino acid sequence: CASSYSLGLDNSPLHF.

V gene TRBV18 combines with J gene TRBJ1-5, with 7 bases fitting TRBD1. V shed 3 bases and J 4 bases; nucleotides not matched to a gene: 6. CDR1 is KGHSH and CDR2 is LQKENI in the germline V gene. The CDR3 totals 15 residues. CDR3: CASSPNRGTNQPQHF. CDR3 DNA: TGTGCCAGCTCACCCAACAGGGGTACGAATCAGCCCCAGCATTTT.

The CDR3 spells CASSIGQGASSNQPQHF. The DNA for the CDR3 is TGTGCCAGTAGTATAGGACAGGGGGCTTCGAGCAATCAGCCCCAGCATTTT. The J gene is TRBJ1-5, the V gene TRBV19; 10 bases are a match to TRBD1. Germline-derived CDR1 and CDR2 are LNHDA and SQIVND (reference sequence). The trim removed 1 base at V and 1 base at J, leaving 4 bases unmatched. The CDR3 consists of 17 residues.

The chain links TRBV5-5 to TRBJ2-7; 11 bases align to TRBD2. V was clipped by 3 bases and J by 3 bases; unmatched bases: 8. The CDR3 length is 16 residues. Looked up from germline, CDR1 is SGHKS and CDR2 is YYEKEE (reference sequence). The CDR3 sequence is CASSYRTGTSGYEQYF. The CDR3 nucleotides are TGTGCCAGCAGCTATAGAACCGGGACTAGCGGCTACGAGCAGTACTTC.

This clone was found once. The J gene is TRBJ2-4, the V gene TRBV9, with D possibly matching TRBD1 (6 bases). Germline CDR1 and CDR2: SGDLS and YYNGEE. V dropped 4 bases and J dropped 7 bases, with 15 bases sitting between them. CDR3 length: 14 amino acids. CDR3 loop: CASSIHEQGNIQYF. The CDR3 nucleotides read TGTGCCAGCAGCATCCACGAACAGGGTAACATTCAGTACTTC.

The V gene is TRBV9, the J gene TRBJ2-1; perhaps TRBD2 as D (5 bases). The CDR3 is 12 residues long. Per germline, CDR1 SGDLS and CDR2 YYNGEE. The ends were cut back, 0 bases at V and 10 bases at J, with 8 bases in the middle. CDR3 nucleotide sequence: TGTGCCAGCAGCGTAGGCACGGGGGAGCAGTTCTTC. It translates to CASSVGTGEQFF.

The rearrangement links TRBV9 to TRBJ2-7, with D tentatively TRBD1 (6 bases). The V end was cut by 3 bases, the J end by 4 bases, with 14 bases between. Germline loops: CDR1 SGDLS, CDR2 YYNGEE. The CDR3 covers 14 residues. The CDR3 DNA reads as TGTGCCAGCAGCGGCCGACCCACAGGGTACGAGCAGTACTTC. Protein sequence: CASSGRPTGYEQYF.

The gene calls are TRBV6-1 and TRBJ1-1; possibly TRBD1 for D (5 bases). Germline values: CDR1 MNHNS, CDR2 SASEGT. The CDR3 is 14 residues long. V lost 2 bases, J lost 4 bases, and 11 bases lay in between. The CDR3: CASSETGSGTEAFF. CDR3 nucleotides: TGTGCCAGCAGTGAAACAGGTAGCGGCACTGAAGCTTTCTTT.

The V call is TRBV5-1, the J call TRBJ2-5; weak D call: TRBD1 (5 bases). The CDR3 totals 14 residues. Germline values: CDR1 SGHRS, CDR2 YFSETQ. The V end lost 1 base, the J end lost 5 bases, and 12 bases lay between the germline ends. The CDR3 DNA follows: TGCGCCAGCAGCTTGAGCAGTTGGGGCGAGACCCAGTACTTC. It translates to CASSLSSWGETQYF.

CDR3 residues: CASSPGGSSGNTIYF. As DNA, the CDR3 is TGTGCCAGCAGCCCCGGAGGGAGCTCTGGAAACACCATATATTTT. The gene calls are TRBV6-5 and TRBJ1-3; D ambiguous. The germline V gene encodes CDR1 MNHEY and CDR2 SVGAGI. CDR3 size: 15 residues. Trimming removed 6 bases at V and 0 bases at J, with 12 bases between.

V gene TRBV5-4 combines with J gene TRBJ2-1; 7 bases match TRBD2. The CDR3 is made up of 15 amino acids. The V segment lost 0 bases and the J segment 5 bases; nucleotides outside the gene matches: 5. Germline values: CDR1 SGHNT, CDR2 YYREEE (reference sequence). CDR3 nucleotide sequence: TGTGCCAGCAGCTTGGCCGGGACTACCAACAATGAGCAGTTCTTC. Its translation: CASSLAGTTNNEQFF.

The table lists this clone with a count of one. The chain links TRBV6-5 to TRBJ1-6, with D hard to call. The CDR3 totals 15 residues. V gave up 0 bases and J gave up 4 bases, with 7 bases separating them. Looked up from germline, CDR1 is MNHEY and CDR2 is SVGAGI. In DNA, the CDR3 is TGTGCCAGCAGTTACTCGAGAGAGTATAATTCACCCCTCCACTTT. It encodes CASSYSREYNSPLHF.

The gene calls are TRBV28 and TRBJ1-4, with D perhaps TRBD1 (6 bases). The CDR3 contains 12 residues. Trimming shortened V by 8 bases and J by 7 bases, and 11 bases separated the two germline ends. Germline-derived CDR1 and CDR2 are MDHEN and SYDVKM. The CDR3 bases are TGTGCCAGCGGGGGGGCGGTTGAAAAACTGTTTTTT. Its protein product is CASGGAVEKLFF.

The chain carries TRBV5-1 and TRBJ1-4; 8 positions agree with TRBD1. V shed 4 bases, J shed 7 bases, and the junction held 3 bases outside the gene matches. Looked up from germline, CDR1 is SGHRS and CDR2 is YFSETQ. The CDR3 is 13 residues long. The chain's CDR3 is CASSTGGGEKLFF. CDR3 DNA: TGCGCCAGCAGCACAGGGGGAGGTGAAAAACTGTTTTTT.

In this sample, this clone turned up once. V and J are TRBV9 and TRBJ1-2; D not resolved. The CDR3 sequence is 14 residues long. The germline gives CDR1 SGDLS, CDR2 YYNGEE. The ends were cut back, 3 bases at V and 3 bases at J, with 12 bases in the middle. CDR3 DNA sequence: TGTGCCAGCAGCGCCCCCACGGGTCACTATGGCTACACCTTC. Protein: CASSAPTGHYGYTF.

This clone has just one count. The chain employs TRBV6-6 and TRBJ1-4; D is unresolved. Germline assignment: CDR1 MNHNY and CDR2 SVGAGI (reference sequence). CDR3 size: 13 residues. V was pared by 4 bases and J by 4 bases, with 7 bases between. CDR3 protein: CASSLTGNEKLFF. The CDR3 region has the DNA TGTGCCAGCAGTTTGACGGGTAATGAAAAACTGTTTTTT.

V usage is TRBV5-1 and J usage is TRBJ2-1, with 7 bases aligning to TRBD2. The J segment lost 9 bases and the V segment lost 1 base, leaving 10 bases of the junction unmatched. CDR3 length equals 15 residues. Germline CDR1 reads SGHRS; CDR2 reads YFSETQ. As DNA, the CDR3 is TGCGCCAGCAGCTTGATCACCGGGACTATGAGTGAGCAGTTCTTC. This encodes CASSLITGTMSEQFF.

V usage is TRBV25-1 and J usage is TRBJ2-7, with 7 bases identical to TRBD2. The ends lost 1 base at V and 4 bases at J; junction bases unmatched: 7. The length of the CDR3 is 15 residues. Germline V CDR1 and CDR2: MGHDK, SYGVNS. CDR3: CASSEWASGQYEQYF. In nucleotides, the CDR3 is TGTGCCAGCAGTGAATGGGCTAGCGGACAATACGAGCAGTACTTC.

The chain has TRBV4-1 and TRBJ2-7; TRBD2 matches 9 bases. The trim removed 1 base at V and 2 bases at J, leaving 3 bases unmatched. The CDR3 consists of 15 residues. Germline CDR1 reads MGHRA; CDR2 reads YSYEKL. The CDR3 bases are TGCGCCAGCAGCCAAGCGACTAGCGGAACCTACGAGCAGTACTTC. Amino acids: CASSQATSGTYEQYF.

CDR3 DNA sequence: TGCGCCAGCAGCTTGGCCCCGGGACAAAGGGGCTATGGCTACACCTTC. Translation gives CASSLAPGQRGYGYTF. The V call is TRBV5-1, the J call TRBJ1-2; tentative D call: TRBD1 (6 bases). This CDR3 is 16 amino acids long. V was cut by 0 bases and J by 4 bases, with 16 bases left in between. CDR1 and CDR2 (germline): SGHRS, YFSETQ.